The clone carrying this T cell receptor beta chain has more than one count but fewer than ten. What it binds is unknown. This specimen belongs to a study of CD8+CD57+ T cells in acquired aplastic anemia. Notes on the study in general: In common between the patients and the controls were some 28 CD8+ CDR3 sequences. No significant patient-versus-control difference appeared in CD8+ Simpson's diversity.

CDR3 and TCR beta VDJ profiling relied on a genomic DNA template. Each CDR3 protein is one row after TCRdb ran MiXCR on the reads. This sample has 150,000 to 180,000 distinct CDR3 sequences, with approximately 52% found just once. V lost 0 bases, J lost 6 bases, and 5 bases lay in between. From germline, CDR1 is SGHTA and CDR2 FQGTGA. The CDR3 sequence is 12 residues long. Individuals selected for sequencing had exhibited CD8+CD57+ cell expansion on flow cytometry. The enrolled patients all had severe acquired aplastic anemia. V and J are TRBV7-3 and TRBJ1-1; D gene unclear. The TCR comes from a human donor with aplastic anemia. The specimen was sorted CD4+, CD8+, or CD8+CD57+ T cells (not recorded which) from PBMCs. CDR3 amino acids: CASSLTRAEAFF. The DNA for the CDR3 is TGTGCCAGCAGCTTAACGAGGGCTGAAGCTTTCTTT.